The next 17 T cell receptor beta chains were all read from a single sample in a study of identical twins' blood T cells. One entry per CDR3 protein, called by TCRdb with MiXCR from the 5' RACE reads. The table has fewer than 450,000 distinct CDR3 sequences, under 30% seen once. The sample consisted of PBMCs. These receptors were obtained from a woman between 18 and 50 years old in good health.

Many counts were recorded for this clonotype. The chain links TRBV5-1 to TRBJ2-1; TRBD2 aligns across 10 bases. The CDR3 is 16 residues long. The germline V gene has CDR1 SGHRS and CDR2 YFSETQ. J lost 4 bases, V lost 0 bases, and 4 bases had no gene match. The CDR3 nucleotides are TGCGCCAGCAGCTTGGTAGGACTAGCGGAGTACAATGAGCAGTTCTTC. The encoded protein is CASSLVGLAEYNEQFF.

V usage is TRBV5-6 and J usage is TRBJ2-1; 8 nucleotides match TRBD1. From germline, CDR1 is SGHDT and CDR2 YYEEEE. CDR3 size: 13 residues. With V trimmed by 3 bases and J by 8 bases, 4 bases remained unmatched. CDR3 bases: TGTGCCAGCAGCTACGACAGGGGTCATGAGCAGTTCTTC. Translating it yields CASSYDRGHEQFF. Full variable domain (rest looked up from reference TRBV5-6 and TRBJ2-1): DAGVTQSPTHLIKTRGQQVTLRCSPKSGHDTVSWYQQALGQGPQFIFQYYEEEERQRGNFPDRFSGHQFPNYSSELNVNALLLGDSALYLCASSYDRGHEQFFGPGTRLTVL.

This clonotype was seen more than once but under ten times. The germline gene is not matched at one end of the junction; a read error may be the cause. CDR3 in DNA: TGTGCCAGCACCTTATCTGGGCCCTACAATGAGCAGTTCTTC. It encodes CASTLSGPYNEQFF. J is TRBJ2-1 and V is TRBV7-9; D remains ambiguous. The CDR3 is made up of 14 amino acids. In germline, CDR1 is SEHNR, CDR2 FQNEAQ (reference sequence).

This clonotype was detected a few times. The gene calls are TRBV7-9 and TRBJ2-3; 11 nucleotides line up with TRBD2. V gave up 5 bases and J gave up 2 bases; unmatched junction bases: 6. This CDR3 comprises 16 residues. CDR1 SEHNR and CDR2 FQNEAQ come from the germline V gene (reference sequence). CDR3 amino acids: CASSPPTSGDTDTQYF. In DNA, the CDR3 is TGTGCCAGCAGCCCGCCGACTAGCGGGGACACAGATACGCAGTATTTT.

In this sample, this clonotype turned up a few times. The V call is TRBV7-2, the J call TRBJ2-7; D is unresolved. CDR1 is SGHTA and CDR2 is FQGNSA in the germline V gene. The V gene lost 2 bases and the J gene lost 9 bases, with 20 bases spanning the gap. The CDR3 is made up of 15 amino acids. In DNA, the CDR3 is TGTGCCAGCAGCTTATATGGGATCTACTCATCGGGGCAGTACTTC. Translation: CASSLYGIYSSGQYF.

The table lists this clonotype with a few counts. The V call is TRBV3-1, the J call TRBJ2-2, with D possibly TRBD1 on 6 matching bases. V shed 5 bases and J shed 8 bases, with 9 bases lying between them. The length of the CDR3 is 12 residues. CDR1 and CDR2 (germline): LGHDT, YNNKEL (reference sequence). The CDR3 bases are TGTGCCAGCAGCGAAGGGGGAGGGGAGCTGTTTTTT. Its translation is CASSEGGGELFF.

CDR3 DNA: TGCGCCAGCAGCCAAGATCTTAAGGCCGCAAGCTATGGCTACACCTTC. Protein sequence: CASSQDLKAASYGYTF. The chain employs TRBV4-3 and TRBJ1-2; D unresolved. Trimming shortened V by 0 bases and J by 4 bases, and 15 bases separated the two germline ends. The germline gives CDR1 LGHNA, CDR2 YSLEER. CDR3 length equals 16 residues.

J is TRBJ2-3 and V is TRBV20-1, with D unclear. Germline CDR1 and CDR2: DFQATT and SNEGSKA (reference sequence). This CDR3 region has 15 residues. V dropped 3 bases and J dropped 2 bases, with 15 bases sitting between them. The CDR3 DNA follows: TGCAGTGCTAGGATCCCTCGGAGACCCACAGATACGCAGTATTTT. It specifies CSARIPRRPTDTQYF.

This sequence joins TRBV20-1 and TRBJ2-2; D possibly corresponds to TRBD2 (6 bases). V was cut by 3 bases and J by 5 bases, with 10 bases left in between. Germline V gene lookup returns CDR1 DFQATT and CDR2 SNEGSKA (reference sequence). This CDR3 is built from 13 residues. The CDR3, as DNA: TGCAGTGCTAGGGGGAGGATGACCGGGGAGCTGTTTTTT. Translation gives CSARGRMTGELFF.

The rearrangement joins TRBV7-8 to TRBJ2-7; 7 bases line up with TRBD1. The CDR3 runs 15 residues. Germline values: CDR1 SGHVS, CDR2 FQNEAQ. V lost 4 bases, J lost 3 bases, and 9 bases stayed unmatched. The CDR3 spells CASSSRTGAYYEQYF. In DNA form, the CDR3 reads TGTGCCAGCAGCTCACGGACAGGTGCTTACTACGAGCAGTACTTC.

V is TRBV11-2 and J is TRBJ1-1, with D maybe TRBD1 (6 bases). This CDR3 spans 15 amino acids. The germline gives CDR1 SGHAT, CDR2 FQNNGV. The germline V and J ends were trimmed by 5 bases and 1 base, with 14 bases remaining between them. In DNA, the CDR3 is TGTGCCAGCAGCCCAAGTACAGGGCGGAACACTGAAGCTTTCTTT. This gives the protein CASSPSTGRNTEAFF. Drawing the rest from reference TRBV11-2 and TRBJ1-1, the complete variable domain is EAGVAQSPRYKIIEKRQSVAFWCNPISGHATLYWYQQILGQGPKLLIQFQNNGVVDDSQLPKDRFSAERLKGVDSTLKIQPAKLEDSAVYLCASSPSTGRNTEAFFGQGTRLTVV.

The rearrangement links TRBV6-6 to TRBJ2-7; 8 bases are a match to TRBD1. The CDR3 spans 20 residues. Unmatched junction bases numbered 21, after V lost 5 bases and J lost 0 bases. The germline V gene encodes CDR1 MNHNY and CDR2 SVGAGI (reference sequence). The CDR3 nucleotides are TGTGCCAGCAGTACGCGAACCGGGACAGGTAACGGAAGGAGCTCCTACGAGCAGTACTTC. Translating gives CASSTRTGTGNGRSSYEQYF.

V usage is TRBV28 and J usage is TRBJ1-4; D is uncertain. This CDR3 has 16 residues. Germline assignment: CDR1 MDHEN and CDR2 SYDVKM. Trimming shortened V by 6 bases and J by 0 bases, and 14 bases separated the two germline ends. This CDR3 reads CASSSYEVATNEKLFF. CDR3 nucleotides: TGTGCCAGCAGCAGTTATGAGGTTGCAACTAATGAAAAACTGTTTTTT.

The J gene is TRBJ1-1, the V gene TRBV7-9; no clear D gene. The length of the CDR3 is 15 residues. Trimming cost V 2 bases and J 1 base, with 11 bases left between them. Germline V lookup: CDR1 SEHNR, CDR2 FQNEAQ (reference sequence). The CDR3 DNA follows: TGTGCCAGCAGCTTAATTCTACGGGGGAACACTGAAGCTTTCTTT. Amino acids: CASSLILRGNTEAFF. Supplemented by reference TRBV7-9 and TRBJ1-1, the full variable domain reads DTGVSQNPRHKITKRGQNVTFRCDPISEHNRLYWYRQTLGQGPEFLTYFQNEAQLEKSRLLSDRFSAERPKGSFSTLEIQRTEQGDSAMYLCASSLILRGNTEAFFGQGTRLTVV.

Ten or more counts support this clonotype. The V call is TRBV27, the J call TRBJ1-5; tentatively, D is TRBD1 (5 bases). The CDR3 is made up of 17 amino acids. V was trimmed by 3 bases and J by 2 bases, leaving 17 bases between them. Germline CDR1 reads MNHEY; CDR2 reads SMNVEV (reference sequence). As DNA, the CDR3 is TGTGCCAGCAGTTTTTCTCCGCAGGGAAAGGGCAATCAGCCCCAGCATTTT. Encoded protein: CASSFSPQGKGNQPQHF.

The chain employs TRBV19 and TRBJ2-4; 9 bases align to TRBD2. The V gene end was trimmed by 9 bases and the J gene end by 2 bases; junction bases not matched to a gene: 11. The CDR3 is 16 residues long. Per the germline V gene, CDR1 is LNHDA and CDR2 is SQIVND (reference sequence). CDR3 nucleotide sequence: TGTGCCAGCAGGATCGGCGGGAGGGCAACCAAAAACATTCAGTACTTC. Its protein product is CASRIGGRATKNIQYF.

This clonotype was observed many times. The CDR3 DNA sequence: TGTGCCAGCTCACCTTCAGGGTCAGATACGCAGTATTTT. This gives the protein CASSPSGSDTQYF. The chain combines TRBV18 with TRBJ2-3, with a weak D call TRBD1 (5 bases). V lost 3 bases and J 4 bases, leaving 8 bases between the germline ends. Per germline, CDR1 KGHSH and CDR2 LQKENI. The CDR3 covers 13 residues.